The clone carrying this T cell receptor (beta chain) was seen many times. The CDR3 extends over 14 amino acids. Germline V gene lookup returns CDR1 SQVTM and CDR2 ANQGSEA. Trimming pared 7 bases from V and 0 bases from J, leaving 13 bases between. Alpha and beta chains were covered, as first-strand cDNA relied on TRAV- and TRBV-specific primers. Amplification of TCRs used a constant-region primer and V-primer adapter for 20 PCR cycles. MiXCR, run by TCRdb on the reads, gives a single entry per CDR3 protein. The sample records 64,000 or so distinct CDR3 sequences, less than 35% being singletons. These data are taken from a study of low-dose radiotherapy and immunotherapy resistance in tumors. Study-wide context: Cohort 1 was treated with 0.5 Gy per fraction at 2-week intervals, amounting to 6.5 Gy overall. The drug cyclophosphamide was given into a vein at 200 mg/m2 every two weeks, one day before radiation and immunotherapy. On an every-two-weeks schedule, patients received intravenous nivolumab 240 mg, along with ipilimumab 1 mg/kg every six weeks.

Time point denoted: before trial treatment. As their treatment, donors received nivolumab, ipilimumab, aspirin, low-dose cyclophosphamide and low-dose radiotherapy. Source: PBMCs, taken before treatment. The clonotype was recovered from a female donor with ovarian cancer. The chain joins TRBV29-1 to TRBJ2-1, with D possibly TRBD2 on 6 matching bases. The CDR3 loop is CSGRDGSSYNEQFF. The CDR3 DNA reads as TGCAGCGGGAGGGACGGGAGCTCCTACAATGAGCAGTTCTTC.